The following is a T cell receptor beta chain sequence with its context. What this receptor recognizes is not known. Per-nucleotide qualities are absent, and no much larger clonotype sits a single base away. The treatment or condition label here, explained by the study, means: high-dose cyclophosphamide on days +3 and +4 as single-agent GVHD prophylaxis. Busulfan and fludarabine conditioning, a related or unrelated marrow graft, and cyclophosphamide on days +3 and +4 were given to PTCy patients. PTCy-treated patients were drawn from a prospective multi-institutional clinical trial. Mononuclear cells from peripheral blood and bone marrow were separated by Ficoll-Hypaque density centrifugation and then cryopreserved. FACS on a FACSAria II was used to sort CD4+ and CD8+ T cells, including the naive and memory subsets. The sample belongs to a study of T cells after posttransplantation cyclophosphamide (dated by TCRdb to the mid-2010s). Broadly, across the study: T cell repertoire reconstitution was tracked by TRB sequencing after myeloablative bone marrow transplantation in which posttransplantation cyclophosphamide was used as GVHD prophylaxis. Samples from 30 to 35 PTCy-treated patients, along with samples from roughly 15 of their related bone marrow donors, underwent antigen receptor sequencing. Blood from every one of the approximately 37 PTCy patients who had 1-year posttransplant specimens underwent TRB sequencing. In 3 patients, TRB sequencing was also performed on up to about 3 more blood samples taken 2 to 5.2 years after transplant, and in 4 patients, pretransplant blood was also TRB-sequenced. Because TRA and TRB clonality correlated tightly in roughly nine samples, later TCR analyses were limited to TRB. Public TRB sequences were searched against a database of over 3,600 sequences associated with responses to pathogens, tumor antigens, self-antigens and alloantigens.

Genomic DNA was the input for TRB sequencing, which was run either with the immunoSEQ assay at survey resolution or with the hsTCRB kit. From the authors' description of their analysis: The immunoSEQ software was used for initial read processing, and the LymphoSeq R package was used for repertoire analyses. Clonality was calculated as 1 minus normalized Shannon entropy, and the Gini coefficient was also calculated for each TRB dataset. To infer phenotypes in unsorted samples, TRB sequences from sorted subsets of the recipient or donor were mapped onto the unsorted samples of the same recipient. In TCRdb, the immuneACCESS table is reduced to in-frame sequences with V and J assigned. These tables do not hold every clone; where another copy was compared, an unresolved V gene accounts for under half, and the others remain unexplained. The V and J calls and clone size were taken over from that table, and D and trimming were inferred from the DNA. Present in this sample are 17,000 or so clones, about 90% of which were seen just once. More than 0.45% of the sample is in the top ten clones.

Broader findings and caveats from the paper: Donor-recipient similarity was low at 1-2 months but rose over the first year, and later blood repertoires were often dominated by donor CD8+ memory clones. The TRB repertoires of T cells infiltrating skin or GI tract showed only limited overlap with the TRB repertoires of T cells in blood. Across 45 patients, recipient CMV seropositivity and CMV reactivation were highly associated with TRB clonality; PTCy diversity was similar to CNI/methotrexate controls.

V and J are trimmed by 0 bases and 2 bases, and the gene matches miss 7 bases of the junction. The CDR3, cysteine through phenylalanine, is 18 amino acids long. Of all the DNA, just the CDR3 is kept, 54 bases in frame from base 1. From a lookup of the germline V gene, CDR1 and CDR2 are SGHVS and FQNEAQ. The source is a male patient between 60 and 69 years old who received an allogeneic stem cell transplant from a related donor and was CMV-positive. Some T cells may originate with the graft donor following a transplant. The chain links TRBV7-8 with TRBJ1-5; 10 bases in the middle match TRBD1. Source: CD4+ T cells sorted from blood, taken after allogeneic stem cell transplant with posttransplant cyclophosphamide. This receptor has the CDR3 CASSLARQGASGNQPQHF. The DNA sequence is given as TGTGCCAGCAGCTTAGCAAGACAGGGGGCTTCCGGCAATCAGCCCCAGCATTTT.